Here is one T cell receptor (beta chain) with its context. TCRdb used MiXCR to reprocess the RT-PCR reads, holding one entry per CDR3 protein. The repertoire consists of hundreds of thousands of distinct CDR3 sequences, with 15% to 20% occurring once and the leading ten covering 3%. These data originate in a study of response to subunit inactivated influenza vaccine. Trimming left V 6 bases short and J 5 bases short, with 20 bases between. The CDR3 spans 15 residues. The sequences come from CD4+ T cells sorted from PBMCs, collected roughly 24 months after vaccination. This receptor was taken from a man aged 50-75 years who received an inactivated influenza vaccine. This chain links TRBV12-3 or TRBV12-4 with TRBJ2-7; a weak D match, TRBD2 (6 bases). Here the CDR3 reads CASRPIGGRRDEQYF. The CDR3 DNA is TGTGCCAGCAGGCCCATCGGGGGTAGGAGGGACGAGCAGTACTTC.